This entry is about one T cell receptor beta chain. Its antigen is unidentified. This CDR3 spans 14 amino acids. Only in-frame clones appear in the TCRdb table, and some are missing; sequencing was by immunoSEQ multiplex PCR. The sample records just over 80,000 clones, about 82% being singletons. This entry comes from a study of T cell clones after liver transplantation. The wider study: Apart from a few HCV-positive recipients, transplants were for non-autoimmune, non-viral reasons. At least one year of complete immunosuppression withdrawal without enzymes over twice normal defined tolerance. Blood was drawn pre-transplant, before withdrawal, and after full or failed withdrawal. Whole-study results and caveats: Graft donor-reactive T cells may have migrated into the graft rather than being deleted.

This sequence originates from a human patient who received a liver transplant. Some T cells may possibly be graft donor cells. The source material was CD4+ T cells from blood, sampled 45 to 46 months after liver transplant. This chain joins TRBV21-1 and TRBJ1-2; TRBD1, the table's D call, was not compared with the DNA. TRBV21-1 is classified as a pseudogene. The CDR3 region has the DNA TGTGCCAGCAGCAAAGGACAGGTCTCCTATGGCTACACCTTC. Amino acid sequence: CASSKGQVSYGYTF.